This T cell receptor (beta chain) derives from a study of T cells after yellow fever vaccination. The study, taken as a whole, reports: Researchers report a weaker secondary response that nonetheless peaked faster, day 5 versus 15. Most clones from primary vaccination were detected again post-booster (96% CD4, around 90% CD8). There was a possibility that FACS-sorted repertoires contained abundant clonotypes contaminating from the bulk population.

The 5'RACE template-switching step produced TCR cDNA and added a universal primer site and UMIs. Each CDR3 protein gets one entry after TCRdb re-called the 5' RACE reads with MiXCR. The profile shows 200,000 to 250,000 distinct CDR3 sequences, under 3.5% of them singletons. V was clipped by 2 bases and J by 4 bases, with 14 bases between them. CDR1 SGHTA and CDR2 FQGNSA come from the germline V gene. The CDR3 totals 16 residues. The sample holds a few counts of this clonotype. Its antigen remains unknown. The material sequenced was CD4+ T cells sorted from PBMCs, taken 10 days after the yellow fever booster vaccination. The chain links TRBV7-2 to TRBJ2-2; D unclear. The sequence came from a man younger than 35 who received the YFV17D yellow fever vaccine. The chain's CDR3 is CASSLTDGSPTGELFF. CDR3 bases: TGTGCCAGCAGCTTAACGGACGGGTCCCCCACCGGGGAGCTGTTTTTT. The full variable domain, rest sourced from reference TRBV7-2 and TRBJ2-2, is GAGVSQSPSNKVTEKGKDVELRCDPISGHTALYWYRQSLGQGLEFLIYFQGNSAPDKSGLPSDRFSAERTGGSVSTLTIQRTQQEDSAVYLCASSLTDGSPTGELFFGEGSRLTVL.